In its sample, the clone carrying this T cell receptor beta chain was seen many times. The data derive from a study of regulatory T cells in long-lasting Graves disease. Study background: Positivity for TSH receptor antibodies plus over 5 years of antithyroid drugs meant persistent Graves' disease.

The germline CDR1 and CDR2 sequences are SNHLY and FYNNEI. CDR3 length equals 13 residues. V lost 8 bases to trimming and J lost 3 bases, with 14 bases between them. According to the study, TCR beta libraries were built with iRepertoire HTBI primers and CDR3-region Arm-PCR. In TCRdb, the multiplex PCR reads were re-called with MiXCR into one record per CDR3 protein. The sample comprises around 460,000 distinct CDR3 sequences, 20% to 25% of which are singletons, and 10% to 15% rests with the top ten. Time point: persistent/refractory GD, antithyroid drugs over 5 years with positive TRAb. Isolated PBMC RNA provided the starting material for the TCR library.

The chain recombines TRBV2 with TRBJ2-7; no definite D call. This TCR was sampled from a female donor with Graves disease. Sequencing was performed on peripheral blood mononuclear cells (PBMCs), taken when the disease was refractory, from a patient treated with antithyroid drugs. The DNA for the CDR3 is TGTGCCAGCTCCCTTTGGGCGGACTACGAGCAGTACTTC. Its translation is CASSLWADYEQYF.